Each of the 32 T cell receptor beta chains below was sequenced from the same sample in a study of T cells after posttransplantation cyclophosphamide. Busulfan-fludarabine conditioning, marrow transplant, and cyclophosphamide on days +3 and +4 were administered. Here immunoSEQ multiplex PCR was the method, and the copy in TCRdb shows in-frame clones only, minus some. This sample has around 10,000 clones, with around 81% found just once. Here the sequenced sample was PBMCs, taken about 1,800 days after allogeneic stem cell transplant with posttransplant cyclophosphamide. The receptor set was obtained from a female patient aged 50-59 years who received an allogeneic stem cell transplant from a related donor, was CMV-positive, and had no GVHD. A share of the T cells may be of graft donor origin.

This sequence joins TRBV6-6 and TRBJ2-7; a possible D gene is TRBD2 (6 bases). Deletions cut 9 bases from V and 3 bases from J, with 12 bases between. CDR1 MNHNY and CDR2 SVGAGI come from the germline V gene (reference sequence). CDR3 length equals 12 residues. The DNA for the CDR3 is TGTGCCAGTTCCACCGGGAGCTACGAGCAGTACTTC. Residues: CASSTGSYEQYF.

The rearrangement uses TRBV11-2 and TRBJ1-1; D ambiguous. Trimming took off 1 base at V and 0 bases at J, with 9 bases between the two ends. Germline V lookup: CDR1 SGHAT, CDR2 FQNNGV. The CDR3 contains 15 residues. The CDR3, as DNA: TGTGCCAGCAGCTTAGTCCAGATAATGAACACTGAAGCTTTCTTT. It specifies CASSLVQIMNTEAFF.

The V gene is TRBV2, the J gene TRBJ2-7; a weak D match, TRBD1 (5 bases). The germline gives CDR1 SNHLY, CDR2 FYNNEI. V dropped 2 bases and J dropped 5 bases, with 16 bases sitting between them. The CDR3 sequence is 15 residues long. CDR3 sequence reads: CASSEWGRRPHEQYF. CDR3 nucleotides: TGTGCCAGCAGTGAATGGGGCCGGCGGCCCCACGAGCAGTACTTC.

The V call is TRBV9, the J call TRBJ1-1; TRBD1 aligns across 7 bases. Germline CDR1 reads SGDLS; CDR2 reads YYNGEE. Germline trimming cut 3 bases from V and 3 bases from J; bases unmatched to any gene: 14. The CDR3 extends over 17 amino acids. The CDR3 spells CASSGGQASWWDTEAFF. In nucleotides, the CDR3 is TGTGCCAGCAGCGGAGGACAGGCCTCCTGGTGGGACACTGAAGCTTTCTTT. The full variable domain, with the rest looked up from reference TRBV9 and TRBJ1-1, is DSGVTQTPKHLITATGQRVTLRCSPRSGDLSVYWYQQSLDQGLQFLIQYYNGEERAKGNILERFSAQQFPDLHSELNLSSLELGDSALYFCASSGGQASWWDTEAFFGQGTRLTVV.

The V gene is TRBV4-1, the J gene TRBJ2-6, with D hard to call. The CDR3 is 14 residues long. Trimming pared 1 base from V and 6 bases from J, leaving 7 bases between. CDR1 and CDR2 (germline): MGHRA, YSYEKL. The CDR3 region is CASSQAIPANVLTF. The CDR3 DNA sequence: TGCGCCAGCAGCCAAGCTATCCCGGCCAACGTCCTGACTTTC.

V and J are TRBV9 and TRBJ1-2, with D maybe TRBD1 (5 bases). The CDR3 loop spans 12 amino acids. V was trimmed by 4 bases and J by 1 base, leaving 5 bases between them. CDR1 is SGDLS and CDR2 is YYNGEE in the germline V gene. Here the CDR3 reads CASSRGNYGYTF. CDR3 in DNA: TGTGCCAGCAGCAGGGGTAACTATGGCTACACCTTC.

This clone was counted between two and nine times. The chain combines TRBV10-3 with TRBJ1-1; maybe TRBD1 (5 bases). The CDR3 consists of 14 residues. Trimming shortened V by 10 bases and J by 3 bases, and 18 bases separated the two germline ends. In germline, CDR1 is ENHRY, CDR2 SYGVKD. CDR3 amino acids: CATSFQAGDTEAFF. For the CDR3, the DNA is TGTGCCACCTCTTTTCAGGCGGGGGACACTGAAGCTTTCTTT.

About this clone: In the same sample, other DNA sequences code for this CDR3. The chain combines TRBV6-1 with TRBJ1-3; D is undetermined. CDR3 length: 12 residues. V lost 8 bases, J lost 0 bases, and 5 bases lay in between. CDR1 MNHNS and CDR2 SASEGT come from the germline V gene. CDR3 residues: CASHSSGNTIYF. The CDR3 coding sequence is TGTGCCAGCCACAGCTCTGGAAACACCATATATTTT.

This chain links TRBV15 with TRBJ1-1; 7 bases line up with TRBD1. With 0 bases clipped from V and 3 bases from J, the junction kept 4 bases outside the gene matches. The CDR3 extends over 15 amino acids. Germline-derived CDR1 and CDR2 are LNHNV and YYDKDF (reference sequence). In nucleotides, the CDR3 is TGTGCCACCAGCAGAGATACTACAGGGGACACTGAAGCTTTCTTT. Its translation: CATSRDTTGDTEAFF.

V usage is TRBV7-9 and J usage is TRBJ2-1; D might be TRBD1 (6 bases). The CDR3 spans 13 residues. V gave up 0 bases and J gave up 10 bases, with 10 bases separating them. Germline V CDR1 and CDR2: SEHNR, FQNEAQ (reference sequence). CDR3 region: CASSLAQGTEQFF. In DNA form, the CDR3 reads TGTGCCAGCAGCTTAGCGCAAGGGACAGAGCAGTTCTTC. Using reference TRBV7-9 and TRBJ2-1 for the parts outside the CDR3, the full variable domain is DTGVSQNPRHKITKRGQNVTFRCDPISEHNRLYWYRQTLGQGPEFLTYFQNEAQLEKSRLLSDRFSAERPKGSFSTLEIQRTEQGDSAMYLCASSLAQGTEQFFGPGTRLTVL.

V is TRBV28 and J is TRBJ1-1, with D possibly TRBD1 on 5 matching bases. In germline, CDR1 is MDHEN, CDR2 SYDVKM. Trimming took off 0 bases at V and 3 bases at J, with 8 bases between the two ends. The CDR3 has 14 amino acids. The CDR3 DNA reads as TGTGCCAGCAGTTTATGGGGGCGGTACACTGAAGCTTTCTTT. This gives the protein CASSLWGRYTEAFF.

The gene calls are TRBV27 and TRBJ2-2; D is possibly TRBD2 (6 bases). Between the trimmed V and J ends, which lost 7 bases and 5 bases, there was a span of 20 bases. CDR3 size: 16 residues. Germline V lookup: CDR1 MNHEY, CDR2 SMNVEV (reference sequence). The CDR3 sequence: CASKRGGAALTGELFF. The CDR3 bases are TGTGCCAGCAAGAGAGGAGGGGCCGCTTTAACCGGGGAGCTGTTTTTT.

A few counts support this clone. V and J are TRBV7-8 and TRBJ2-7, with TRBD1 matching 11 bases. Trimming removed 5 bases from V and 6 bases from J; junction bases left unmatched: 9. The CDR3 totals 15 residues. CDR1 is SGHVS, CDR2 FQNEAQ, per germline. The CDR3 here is CASSAREGQGVEQYF. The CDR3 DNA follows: TGTGCCAGCAGCGCACGAGAGGGACAGGGGGTCGAGCAGTACTTC.

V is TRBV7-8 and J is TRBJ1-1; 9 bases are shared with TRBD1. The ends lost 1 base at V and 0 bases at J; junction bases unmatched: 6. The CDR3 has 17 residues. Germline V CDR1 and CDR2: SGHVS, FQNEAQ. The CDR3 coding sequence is TGTGCCAGCAGCTTAGGTGACAGGGGGATACTGAACACTGAAGCTTTCTTT. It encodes CASSLGDRGILNTEAFF.

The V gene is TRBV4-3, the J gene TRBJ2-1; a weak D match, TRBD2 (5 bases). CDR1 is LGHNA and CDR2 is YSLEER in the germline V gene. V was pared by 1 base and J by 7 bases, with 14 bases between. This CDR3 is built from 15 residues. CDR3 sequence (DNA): TGCGCCAGCAGCCAAGTGGGCCGGACGGGAAATGAGCAGTTCTTC. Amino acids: CASSQVGRTGNEQFF.

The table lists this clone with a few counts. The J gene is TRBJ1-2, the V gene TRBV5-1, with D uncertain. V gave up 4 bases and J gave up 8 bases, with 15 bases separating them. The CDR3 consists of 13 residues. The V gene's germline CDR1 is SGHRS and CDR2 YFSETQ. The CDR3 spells CASSPVGARGYTF. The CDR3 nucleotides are TGCGCCAGCAGCCCGGTGGGCGCCCGCGGCTACACCTTC.

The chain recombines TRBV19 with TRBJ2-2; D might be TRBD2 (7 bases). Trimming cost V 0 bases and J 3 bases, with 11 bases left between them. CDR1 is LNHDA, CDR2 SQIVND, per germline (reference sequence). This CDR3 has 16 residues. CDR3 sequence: CASSIDRGADTGELFF. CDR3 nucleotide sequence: TGTGCCAGTAGTATAGACCGGGGGGCCGACACCGGGGAGCTGTTTTTT.

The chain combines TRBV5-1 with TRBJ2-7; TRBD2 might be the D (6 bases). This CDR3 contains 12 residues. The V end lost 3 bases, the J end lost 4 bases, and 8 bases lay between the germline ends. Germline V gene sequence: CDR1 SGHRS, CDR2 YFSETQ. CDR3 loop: CASSSGLYEQYF. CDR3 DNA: TGCGCCAGCAGCTCGGGACTTTACGAGCAGTACTTC.

CDR3 in DNA: TGCGCCAGCAGCCAATATCTATGGTTGAACTACGAGCAGTACTTC. The encoded protein is CASSQYLWLNYEQYF. This chain joins TRBV4-1 and TRBJ2-7; D is undetermined. CDR1 and CDR2 from the germline V gene are MGHRA and YSYEKL. The CDR3 is made up of 15 amino acids. Trimming took off 2 bases at V and 3 bases at J, with 14 bases between the two ends.

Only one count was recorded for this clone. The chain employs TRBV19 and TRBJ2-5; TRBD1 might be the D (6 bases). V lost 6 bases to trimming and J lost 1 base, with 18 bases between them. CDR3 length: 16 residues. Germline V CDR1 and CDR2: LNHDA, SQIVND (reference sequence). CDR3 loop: CASSTVRGGPQETQYF. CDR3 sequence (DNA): TGTGCCAGTAGCACGGTCCGAGGGGGTCCCCAAGAGACCCAGTACTTC.

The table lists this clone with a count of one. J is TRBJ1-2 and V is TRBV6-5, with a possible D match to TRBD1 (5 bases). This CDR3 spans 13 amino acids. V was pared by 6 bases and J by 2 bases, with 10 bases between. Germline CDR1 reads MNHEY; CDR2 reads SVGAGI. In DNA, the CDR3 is TGTGCCAGCAGGGGGGGTTCGAACTATGGCTACACCTTC. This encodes CASRGGSNYGYTF.

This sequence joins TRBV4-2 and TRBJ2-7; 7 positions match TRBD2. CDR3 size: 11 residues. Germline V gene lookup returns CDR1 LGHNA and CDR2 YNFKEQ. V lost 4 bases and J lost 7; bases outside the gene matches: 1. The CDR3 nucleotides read TGTGCCAGCAGCCCCGGGGGGGAGCAGTACTTC. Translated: CASSPGGEQYF.

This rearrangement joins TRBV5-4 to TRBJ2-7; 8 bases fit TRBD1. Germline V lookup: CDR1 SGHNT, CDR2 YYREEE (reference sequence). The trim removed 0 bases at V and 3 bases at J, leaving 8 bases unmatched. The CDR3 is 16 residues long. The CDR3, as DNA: TGTGCCAGCAGCTTGGGGGACAGGCCAAAATACTACGAGCAGTACTTC. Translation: CASSLGDRPKYYEQYF. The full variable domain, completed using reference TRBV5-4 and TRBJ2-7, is ETGVTQSPTHLIKTRGQQVTLRCSSQSGHNTVSWYQQALGQGPQFIFQYYREEENGRGNFPPRFSGLQFPNYSSELNVNALELDDSALYLCASSLGDRPKYYEQYFGPGTRLTVT.

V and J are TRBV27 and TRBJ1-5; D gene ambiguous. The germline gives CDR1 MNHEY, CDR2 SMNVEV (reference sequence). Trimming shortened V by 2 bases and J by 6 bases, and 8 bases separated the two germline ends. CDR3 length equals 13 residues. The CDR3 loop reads CASSLSVVQPQHF. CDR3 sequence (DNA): TGTGCCAGCAGTTTAAGTGTAGTTCAGCCCCAGCATTTT.

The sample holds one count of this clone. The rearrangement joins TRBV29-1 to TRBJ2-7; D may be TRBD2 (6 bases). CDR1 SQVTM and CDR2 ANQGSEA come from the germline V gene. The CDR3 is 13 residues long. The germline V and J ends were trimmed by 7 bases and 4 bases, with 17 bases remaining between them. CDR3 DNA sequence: TGCAGCGCCCTTACTAGCATTGAGTACGAGCAGTACTTC. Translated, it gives CSALTSIEYEQYF.

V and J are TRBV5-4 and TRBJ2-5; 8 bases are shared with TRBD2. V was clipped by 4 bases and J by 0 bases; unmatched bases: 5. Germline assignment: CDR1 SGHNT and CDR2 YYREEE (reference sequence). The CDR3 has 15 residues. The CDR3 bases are TGTGCCAGCAGCAGCGGGAGCCAATACCAAGAGACCCAGTACTTC. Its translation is CASSSGSQYQETQYF.

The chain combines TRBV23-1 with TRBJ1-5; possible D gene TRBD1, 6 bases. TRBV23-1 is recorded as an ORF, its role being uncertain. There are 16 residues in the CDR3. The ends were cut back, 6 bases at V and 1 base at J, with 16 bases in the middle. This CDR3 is CASSPRSGVSNQPQHF. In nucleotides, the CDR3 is TGCGCCAGCAGCCCTCGCTCAGGGGTGAGCAATCAGCCCCAGCATTTT.

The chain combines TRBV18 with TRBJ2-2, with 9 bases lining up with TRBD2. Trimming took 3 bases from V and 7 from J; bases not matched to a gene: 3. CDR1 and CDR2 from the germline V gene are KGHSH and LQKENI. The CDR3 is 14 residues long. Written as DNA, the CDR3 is TGTGCCAGCTCACCTGGGACTAGCCGCGGGGAGCTGTTTTTT. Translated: CASSPGTSRGELFF.

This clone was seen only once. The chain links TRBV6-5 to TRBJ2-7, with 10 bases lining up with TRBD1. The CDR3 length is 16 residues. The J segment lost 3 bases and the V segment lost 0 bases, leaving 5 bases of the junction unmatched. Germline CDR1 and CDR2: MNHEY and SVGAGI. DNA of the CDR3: TGTGCCAGCAGTTACTCTTGGACAGGGGGTCACTACGAGCAGTACTTC. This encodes CASSYSWTGGHYEQYF.

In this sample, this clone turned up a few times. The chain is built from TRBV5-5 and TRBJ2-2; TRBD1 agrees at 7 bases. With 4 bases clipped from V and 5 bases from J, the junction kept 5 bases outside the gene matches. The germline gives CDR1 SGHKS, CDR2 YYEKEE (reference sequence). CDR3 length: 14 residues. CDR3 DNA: TGTGCCAGCAGCCTGGCCAGGGGGACCGGGGAGCTGTTTTTT. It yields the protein CASSLARGTGELFF.

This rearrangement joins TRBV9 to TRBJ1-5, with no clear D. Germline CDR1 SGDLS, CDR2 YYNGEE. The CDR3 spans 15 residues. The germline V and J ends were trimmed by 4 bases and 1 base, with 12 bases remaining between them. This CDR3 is CASSPGVGSNQPQHF. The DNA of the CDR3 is TGTGCCAGCAGCCCCGGGGTGGGGAGCAATCAGCCCCAGCATTTT. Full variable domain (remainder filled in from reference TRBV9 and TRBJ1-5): DSGVTQTPKHLITATGQRVTLRCSPRSGDLSVYWYQQSLDQGLQFLIQYYNGEERAKGNILERFSAQQFPDLHSELNLSSLELGDSALYFCASSPGVGSNQPQHFGDGTRLSIL.

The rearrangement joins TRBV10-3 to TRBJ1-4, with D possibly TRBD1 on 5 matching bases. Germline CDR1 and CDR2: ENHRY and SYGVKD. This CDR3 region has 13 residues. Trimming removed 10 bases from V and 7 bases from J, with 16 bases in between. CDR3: CATYGQGLEKLFF. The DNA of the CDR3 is TGTGCCACTTACGGGCAGGGACTTGAAAAACTGTTTTTT.